This paragraph reports one T cell receptor (beta chain). This record comes from a study of human T cells and chemical hapten exposure. Across the study: Diphenylcyclopropenone was administered weekly to the scalp of patients throughout the roughly 22-week study.

Time point in this sample: patch test 3, about 24 weeks after DPC sensitization. The treatment is: therapeutic diphenylcyclopropenone sensitization with weekly scalp DPC. The ends lost 2 bases at V and 4 bases at J; junction bases unmatched: 15. Looked up from germline, CDR1 is DFQATT and CDR2 is SNEGSKA (reference sequence). This CDR3 has 18 amino acids. As the library was built, unique molecular identifiers were attached to individual cDNA molecules. A single record per CDR3 protein comes from TCRdb applying MiXCR to the RACE reads. The sample includes around 130,000 distinct CDR3 sequences, 10% to 12% of them seen just once.

The chain recombines TRBV20-1 with TRBJ2-3, with 10 bases fitting TRBD2. This specimen was whole blood, taken in connection with sensitization to the hapten diphenylcyclopropenone (DPC). This sequence was found in a woman aged 50 to 65 with alopecia areata. Some clones in this sample may be carry-over from other donors' samples. This CDR3 is CSARSASGGSTRADTQYF. Written as DNA, the CDR3 is TGCAGTGCTAGATCCGCTAGCGGGGGATCTACCAGGGCAGATACGCAGTATTTT.